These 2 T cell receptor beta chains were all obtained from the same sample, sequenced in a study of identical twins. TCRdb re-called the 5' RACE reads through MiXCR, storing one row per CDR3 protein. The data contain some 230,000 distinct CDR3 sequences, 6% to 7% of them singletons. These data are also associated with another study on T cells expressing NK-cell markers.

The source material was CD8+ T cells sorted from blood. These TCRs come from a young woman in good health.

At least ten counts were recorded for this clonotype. CDR3: CASTSGSEQYF. The CDR3, as DNA: TGTGCCAGCACCTCGGGGAGCGAGCAGTACTTC. The chain joins TRBV2 to TRBJ2-7, with TRBD2 as a possible D gene (5 bases). V lost 7 bases and J lost 6, with 10 bases in between. The germline gives CDR1 SNHLY, CDR2 FYNNEI. The CDR3 consists of 11 residues.

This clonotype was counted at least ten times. The CDR3 reads CASSLKPADTQYF. In DNA form, the CDR3 reads TGTGCCAGCAGTTTAAAACCGGCCGATACGCAGTATTTT. The V and J genes are TRBV12-3 or TRBV12-4 and TRBJ2-3; D unresolved. Trimming took off 2 bases at V and 6 bases at J, with 9 bases between the two ends. The CDR3 totals 13 residues.